Here is one T cell receptor beta chain with its context. The antigen is undetermined. Sequenced by immunoSEQ multiplex PCR; TCRdb stores in-frame clones only, minus some. Of 50,000 to 70,000 clones in the sample, about 93% were seen once. V lost 7 bases, J lost 0 bases, and 9 bases stayed unmatched. Germline-derived CDR1 and CDR2 are MNHEY and SMNVEV (reference sequence). The CDR3 totals 17 residues. The data originate from a study of OX40 agonist ivuxolimab in advanced cancers. General observations from the study: By week 6 at 0.1 to 3.0 mg/kg, blood CD4+ and CD8+ T cells had expanded clonally.

J is TRBJ2-2 and V is TRBV27, with TRBD2 matching over 9 bases. The sequence was obtained from an adult with an advanced solid tumor such as melanoma, head and neck, liver or kidney cancer. This specimen was CD4+ or CD8+ T cells sorted from blood, taken in a trial of the OX40 agonist ivuxolimab. The CDR3 spells CASNLDSGRSNTGELFF. In DNA form, the CDR3 reads TGTGCCAGCAACTTGGATAGCGGGAGATCGAACACCGGGGAGCTGTTTTTT.